This TCR beta chain originates from a study of blood T cell repertoires in COVID-19. For the study at large: From the United States, Italy and Spain came samples of acute and convalescent COVID-19. Sources were T cells, B-cell-depleted T cells, or PBMCs; the material itself was cDNA or gDNA.

The CDR3 sequence is 16 residues long. V lost 0 bases, J lost 5 bases, and 5 bases stayed unmatched. The germline gives CDR1 LGHNA, CDR2 YNFKEQ. Per the original data handling: Estimation of nucleated cell counts was performed using reference gene primer amplification. Assay used: immunoSEQ multiplex PCR; TCRdb lists only in-frame clones, some missing. That table supplies the V and J calls and clone size; D and trimming were determined from the DNA. This sample has 60,000 or so clones, with more than 80% found just once. In this sample, this clone turned up a few times. The origin of this receptor is a man older than 75 with acute or convalescent COVID-19. The rearrangement links TRBV4-2 to TRBJ2-5, with 11 positions matching TRBD2. The sample consisted of peripheral blood. CDR3: CASSQEVAGGRETQYF. CDR3 coding DNA: TGTGCCAGCAGCCAAGAGGTAGCGGGGGGGCGTGAGACCCAGTACTTC.